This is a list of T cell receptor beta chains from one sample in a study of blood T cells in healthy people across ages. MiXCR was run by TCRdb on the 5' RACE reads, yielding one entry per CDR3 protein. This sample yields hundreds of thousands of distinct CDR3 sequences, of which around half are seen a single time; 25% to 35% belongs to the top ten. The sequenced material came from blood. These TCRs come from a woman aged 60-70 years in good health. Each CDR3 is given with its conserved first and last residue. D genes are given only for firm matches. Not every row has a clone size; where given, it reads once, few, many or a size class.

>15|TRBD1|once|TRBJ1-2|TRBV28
CASSYRDRGRAGYTF
TGTGCCAGCAGTTATAGGGACAGGGGTAGGGCTGGCTACACCTTC
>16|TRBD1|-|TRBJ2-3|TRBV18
CASSPRTGGLSDTQYF
TGTGCCAGCTCACCAAGGACAGGGGGCTTATCAGATACGCAGTATTTT
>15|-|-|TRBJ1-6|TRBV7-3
CASSLTSGMGSPLHF
TGTGCCAGCAGCTTAACCTCCGGGATGGGGTCACCCCTCCACTTT
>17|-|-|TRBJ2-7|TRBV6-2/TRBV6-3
CASSYRPSTRGRNEQYF
TGTGCCAGCAGTTATAGACCCTCGACCAGGGGCCGGAACGAGCAGTACTTC
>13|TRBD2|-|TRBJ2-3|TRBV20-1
CSAGLAGVDTQYF
TGCAGTGCTGGACTAGCGGGAGTAGATACGCAGTATTTT
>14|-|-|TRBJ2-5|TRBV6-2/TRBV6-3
CASSYSARQETQYF
TGTGCCAGCAGTTACTCGGCCAGACAAGAGACCCAGTACTTC
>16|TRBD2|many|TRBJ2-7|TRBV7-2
CASSLGAGGPSGEQYF
TGTGCCAGCAGCTTAGGAGCGGGAGGCCCCTCGGGGGAGCAGTACTTC
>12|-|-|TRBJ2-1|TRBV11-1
CASSPKVLKQFF
TGTGCCAGCAGCCCCAAGGTCCTCAAGCAGTTCTTC
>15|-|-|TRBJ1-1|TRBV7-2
CASRIGEIPNTEAFF
TGTGCCAGCCGCATCGGGGAGATCCCGAACACTGAAGCTTTCTTT
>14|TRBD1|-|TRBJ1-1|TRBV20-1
CSARAQGVRTEAFF
TGCAGTGCTAGAGCACAGGGGGTAAGGACTGAAGCTTTCTTT
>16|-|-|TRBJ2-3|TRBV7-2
CASSFYAGTNADTQYF
TGTGCCAGCAGCTTTTACGCGGGAACAAATGCAGATACGCAGTATTTT
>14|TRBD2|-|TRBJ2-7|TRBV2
CASSGVFAREEQYF
TGTGCCAGCAGTGGGGTCTTTGCGCGGGAGGAGCAGTACTTC
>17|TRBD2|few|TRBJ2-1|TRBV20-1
CSARVAGGPSSYNEQFF
TGCAGTGCTAGAGTGGCGGGAGGGCCCTCTTCCTACAATGAGCAGTTCTTC
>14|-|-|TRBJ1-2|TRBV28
CASSLSPQYYGYTF
TGTGCCAGCAGTTTATCCCCCCAATACTATGGCTACACCTTC
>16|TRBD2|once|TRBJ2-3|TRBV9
CASSAGLAPHTDTQYF
TGTGCCAGCAGCGCGGGACTAGCGCCCCACACAGATACGCAGTATTTT
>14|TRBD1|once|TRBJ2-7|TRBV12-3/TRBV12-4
CASSEGQVTYEQYF
TGTGCCAGCAGTGAAGGACAGGTCACCTACGAGCAGTACTTC
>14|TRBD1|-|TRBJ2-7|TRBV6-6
CASKDREGAYEQYF
TGTGCCAGCAAAGACAGGGAAGGCGCCTACGAGCAGTACTTC
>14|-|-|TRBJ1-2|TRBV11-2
CASSLERTKGGYTF
TGTGCCAGCAGCTTAGAACGGACCAAGGGTGGCTACACCTTC
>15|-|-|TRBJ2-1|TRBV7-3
CASSLDLSGTKKQFF
TGTGCCAGCAGCTTAGATTTATCCGGGACCAAGAAGCAGTTCTTC
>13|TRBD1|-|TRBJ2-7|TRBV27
CASSRGLYNEQYF
TGTGCCAGCAGTAGGGGGCTCTACAATGAGCAGTACTTC
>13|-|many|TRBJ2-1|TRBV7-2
CASNPMEYNEQFF
TGTGCCAGCAACCCCATGGAGTACAATGAGCAGTTCTTC
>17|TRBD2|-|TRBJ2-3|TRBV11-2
CASSLVVVAGSTDTQYF
TGTGCCAGCAGCTTAGTAGTGGTAGCGGGTTCCACAGATACGCAGTATTTT
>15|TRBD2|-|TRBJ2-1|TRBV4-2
CASSQDIITSGGQFF
TGTGCCAGCAGCCAAGACATCATCACTAGCGGCGGGCAGTTCTTC
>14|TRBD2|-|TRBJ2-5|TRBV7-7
CASSLGREGNEQYF
TGTGCCAGCAGCTTAGGGCGGGAGGGGAATGAGCAGTACTTC
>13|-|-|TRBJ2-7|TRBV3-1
CASSPSAGAGQYF
TGTGCCAGCAGCCCCTCGGCTGGGGCCGGGCAGTACTTC
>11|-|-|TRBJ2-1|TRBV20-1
CSASQPNEQFF
TGCAGTGCTTCACAACCAAATGAGCAGTTCTTC
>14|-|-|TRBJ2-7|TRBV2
CASSTNGGRYEQYF
TGTGCCAGCAGTACGAACGGAGGGCGATACGAGCAGTACTTC
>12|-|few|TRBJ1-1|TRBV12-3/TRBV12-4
CASSSSGPEAFF
TGTGCCAGCAGTTCTTCTGGTCCTGAAGCTTTCTTT
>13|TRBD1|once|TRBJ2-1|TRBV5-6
CPSSVLWDSKQFF
TGTCCCAGCAGTGTGCTTTGGGACAGTAAGCAGTTCTTC
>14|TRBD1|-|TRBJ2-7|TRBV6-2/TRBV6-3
CASRWTGPSYEQYF
TGTGCCAGCAGATGGACAGGACCCTCCTACGAGCAGTACTTC
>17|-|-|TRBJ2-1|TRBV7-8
CASSLGGIGGPHNEQFF
TGTGCCAGCAGCTTAGGGGGGATTGGGGGACCACACAATGAGCAGTTCTTC
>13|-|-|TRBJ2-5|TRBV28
CASSTRAPETQYF
TGTGCCAGCAGCACAAGGGCGCCGGAGACCCAGTACTTC
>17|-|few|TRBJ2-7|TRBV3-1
CASSQEAQGQRAYEQYF
TGTGCCAGCAGCCAAGAGGCGCAGGGGCAGCGCGCCTACGAGCAGTACTTC
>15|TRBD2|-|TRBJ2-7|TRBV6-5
CASSPGLAWVYEQYF
TGTGCCAGCAGTCCTGGACTAGCGTGGGTTTACGAGCAGTACTTC
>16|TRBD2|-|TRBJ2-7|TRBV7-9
CASSLATPSGSYEQYF
TGTGCCAGCAGCTTAGCAACCCCCAGCGGGAGCTACGAGCAGTACTTC
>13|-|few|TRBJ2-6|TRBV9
CASSESGANVLTF
TGTGCCAGCAGCGAATCTGGGGCCAACGTCCTGACTTTC
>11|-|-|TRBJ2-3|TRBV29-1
CSVGREDAQYF
TGCAGCGTTGGCAGGGAAGATGCGCAGTATTTT
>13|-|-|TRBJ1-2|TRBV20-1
CSARANTGLGYTF
TGCAGTGCTAGAGCAAATACAGGGCTTGGCTACACCTTC
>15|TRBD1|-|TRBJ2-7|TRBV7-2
CASSEATGDFCEQYF
TGTGCCAGCAGCGAAGCGACAGGGGACTTCTGCGAGCAGTACTTC
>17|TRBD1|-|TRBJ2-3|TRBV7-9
CASMTTKQGIVADTQYF
TGTGCCAGCATGACCACAAAACAGGGGATTGTAGCAGATACGCAGTATTTT
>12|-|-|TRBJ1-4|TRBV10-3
CAISGGNEKLFF
TGTGCCATCAGTGGGGGTAATGAAAAACTGTTTTTT
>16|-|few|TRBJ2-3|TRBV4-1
CASSRRAGSSTDTQYF
TGCGCCAGCAGCCGTAGAGCGGGTTCTAGCACAGATACGCAGTATTTT
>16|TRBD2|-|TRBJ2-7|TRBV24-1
CATSDSTGTSFDEQYF
TGTGCCACCAGTGACAGTACCGGGACTAGCTTTGACGAGCAGTACTTC
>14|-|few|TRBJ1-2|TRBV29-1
CSVVAEDTVYGYTF
TGCAGCGTTGTGGCTGAGGACACCGTCTATGGCTACACCTTC
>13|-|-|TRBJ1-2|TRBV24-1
CATSVGSDYGYTF
TGTGCCACCAGTGTTGGCAGTGACTATGGCTACACCTTC
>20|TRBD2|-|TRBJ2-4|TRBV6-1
CASSDGPIAGQPLAKSIQYF
TGTGCCAGCAGTGACGGCCCCATAGCGGGACAACCACTAGCCAAAAGCATTCAGTACTTC
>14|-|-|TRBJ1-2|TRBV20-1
CSARDLGFDYGYTF
TGCAGTGCTAGAGATCTCGGGTTTGACTATGGCTACACCTTC
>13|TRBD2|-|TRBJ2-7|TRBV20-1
CSARLGTSHEQYF
TGCAGTGCTAGGCTCGGGACTAGCCATGAGCAGTACTTC
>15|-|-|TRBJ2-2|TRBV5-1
CASSPEAGIGGELFF
TGCGCCAGCAGCCCGGAGGCGGGAATTGGCGGGGAGCTGTTTTTT
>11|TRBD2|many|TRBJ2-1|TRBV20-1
CSAISGSGEFF
TGCAGTGCTATTAGCGGGAGCGGGGAGTTCTTC
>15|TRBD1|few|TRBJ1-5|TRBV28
CASKEQGASNQPQHF
TGTGCCAGCAAAGAACAGGGGGCCAGCAATCAGCCCCAGCATTTT
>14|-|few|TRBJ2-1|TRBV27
CASRRRHNVDEQFF
TGTGCCAGCAGGCGCCGACACAACGTCGATGAGCAGTTCTTC
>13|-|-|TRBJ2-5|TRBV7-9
CASSLAVVETQYF
TGTGCCAGCAGCTTAGCGGTCGTAGAGACCCAGTACTTC
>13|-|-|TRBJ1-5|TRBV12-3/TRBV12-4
CASSPHEDGPQHF
TGTGCCAGCAGTCCCCACGAGGACGGGCCCCAGCATTTT
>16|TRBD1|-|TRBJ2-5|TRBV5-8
CASSGGQGWFWETQYF
TGTGCCAGCAGCGGGGGACAGGGCTGGTTTTGGGAGACCCAGTACTTC
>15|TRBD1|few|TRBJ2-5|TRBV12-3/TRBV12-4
CASSLGTGRKETQYF
TGTGCCAGCAGTTTAGGGACAGGGAGGAAAGAGACCCAGTACTTC
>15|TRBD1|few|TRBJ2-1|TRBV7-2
CASSFRRTGGDEQFF
TGTGCCAGCAGCTTCCGCAGGACAGGGGGCGATGAGCAGTTCTTC
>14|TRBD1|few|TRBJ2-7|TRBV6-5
CASSYYRGDYEQYF
TGTGCCAGCAGTTACTACAGGGGTGACTACGAGCAGTACTTC
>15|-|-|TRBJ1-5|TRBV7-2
CASSPGRGSNQPQHF
TGTGCCAGCAGCCCTGGACGGGGTTCAAATCAGCCCCAGCATTTT